These 26 T cell receptor beta chains were all obtained from the same sample, sequenced in a study of T cells after somatic rescue of genetic block. TCRdb's table, derived via immunoSEQ multiplex PCR, lists solely in-frame clones and lacks some. The data show over 95,000 clones, approximately 90% seen once. Material for sequencing was peripheral blood mononuclear cells (PBMCs). The receptors originated from a woman aged 18-30 years.

The CDR3, as DNA: TGTGCCAGCAAGGGACAGGGCCAAGAGACCCAGTACTTC. It encodes CASKGQGQETQYF. The chain recombines TRBV6-1 with TRBJ2-5, with TRBD1 matching over 9 bases. Germline loops: CDR1 MNHNS, CDR2 SASEGT. The CDR3 is 13 amino acids. The J segment lost 1 base and the V segment lost 7 bases, leaving 1 base of the junction unmatched.

The chain is built from TRBV7-8 and TRBJ1-5; D is unclear. Trimming removed 1 base from V and 6 bases from J, with 7 bases in between. The germline V gene has CDR1 SGHVS and CDR2 FQNEAQ. CDR3 length: 13 amino acids. CDR3 protein: CASSLGTIQPQHF. CDR3 in DNA: TGTGCCAGCAGCTTAGGAACAATTCAGCCCCAGCATTTT.

This clone was found a few times. The rearrangement uses TRBV9 and TRBJ1-2; no definite D call. This CDR3 has 14 residues. With 0 bases removed from V and 3 bases from J, the gap between germline ends came to 9 bases. The V gene's germline CDR1 is SGDLS and CDR2 YYNGEE. CDR3 DNA sequence: TGTGCCAGCAGCGTAGGGGTATCAGACTATGGCTACACCTTC. Its protein product is CASSVGVSDYGYTF. The whole variable domain, filled in from reference TRBV9 and TRBJ1-2, reads DSGVTQTPKHLITATGQRVTLRCSPRSGDLSVYWYQQSLDQGLQFLIQYYNGEERAKGNILERFSAQQFPDLHSELNLSSLELGDSALYFCASSVGVSDYGYTFGSGTRLTVV.

This chain links TRBV7-2 with TRBJ1-1; no clear D gene. Germline CDR1 reads SGHTA; CDR2 reads FQGNSA. Trimming removed 3 bases from V and 3 bases from J, with 8 bases in between. The CDR3 is made up of 13 amino acids. CDR3 amino acids: CASSFWTYTEAFF. The CDR3 DNA is TGTGCCAGCAGCTTTTGGACCTACACTGAAGCTTTCTTT.

V is TRBV6-1 and J is TRBJ1-2; perhaps TRBD1 as D (5 bases). The CDR3 is made up of 13 amino acids. The germline CDR1 and CDR2 sequences are MNHNS and SASEGT. The germline V and J ends were trimmed by 6 bases and 7 bases, with 15 bases remaining between them. The chain's CDR3 is CASSPGTVFGYTF. The DNA for the CDR3 is TGTGCCAGCAGCCCCGGGACGGTTTTTGGCTACACCTTC.

The chain links TRBV11-3 to TRBJ2-2; D gene unclear. The germline CDR1 and CDR2 sequences are SGHNT and YENEEA. V dropped 4 bases and J dropped 3 bases, with 9 bases sitting between them. The CDR3 runs to 14 residues. CDR3 in amino acids: CASSSRPHTGELFF. The CDR3 bases are TGTGCCAGCAGCTCCAGACCGCACACCGGGGAGCTGTTTTTT.

This chain uses TRBV5-8 with TRBJ1-5; no clear D gene. The V gene's germline CDR1 is SGHTS and CDR2 YDEGEE. V lost 2 bases to trimming and J lost 4 bases, with 19 bases between them. The CDR3 is 17 residues long. CDR3 DNA sequence: TGTGCCAGCAGCTTCCCTTTTCGGGGAAGGTTGAATCAGCCCCAGCATTTT. Its translation: CASSFPFRGRLNQPQHF. Full variable domain (missing parts from reference TRBV5-8 and TRBJ1-5): EAGVTQSPTHLIKTRGQQATLRCSPISGHTSVYWYQQALGLGLQFLLWYDEGEERNRGNFPPRFSGRQFPNYSSELNVNALELEDSALYLCASSFPFRGRLNQPQHFGDGTRLSIL.

The V gene is TRBV19, the J gene TRBJ1-2; D gene unclear. Germline values: CDR1 LNHDA, CDR2 SQIVND (reference sequence). The CDR3 loop spans 14 amino acids. Trimming shortened V by 7 bases and J by 2 bases, and 14 bases separated the two germline ends. The CDR3 bases are TGTGCCAGTACCCCTTCGGACGGGAACTATGGCTACACCTTC. This gives the protein CASTPSDGNYGYTF.

This chain links TRBV4-3 with TRBJ1-2; D uncertain. The length of the CDR3 is 14 residues. V lost 1 base to trimming and J lost 2 bases, with 8 bases between them. Per the germline V gene, CDR1 is LGHNA and CDR2 is YSLEER. CDR3 loop: CASSQVSENYGYTF. CDR3 DNA: TGCGCCAGCAGCCAAGTCAGTGAGAACTATGGCTACACCTTC.

The chain couples TRBV6-5 to TRBJ2-7; D may correspond to TRBD1 or TRBD2 (5 bases each). Trimming left V 0 bases short and J 2 bases short, with 14 bases between. Germline values: CDR1 MNHEY, CDR2 SVGAGI. CDR3 length: 16 residues. The CDR3 sequence: CASSYSPGPIPYEQYF. DNA for the CDR3: TGTGCCAGCAGTTACTCGCCGGGACCCATCCCCTACGAGCAGTACTTC.

This sequence joins TRBV2 and TRBJ2-7, with D tentatively TRBD2 (7 bases). Germline lookup yields CDR1 SNHLY and CDR2 FYNNEI. The V end lost 4 bases, the J end lost 12 bases, and 31 bases lay between the germline ends. The CDR3 totals 17 residues. CDR3 loop: CASSGAGTGQNSYERYF. CDR3 bases: TGTGCCAGCAGTGGAGCGGGAACCGGACAGAACTCCTACGAGAGGTACTTC.

The J gene is TRBJ1-6, the V gene TRBV30; 7 bases fit TRBD1. The V gene end was trimmed by 2 bases and the J gene end by 3 bases; junction bases not matched to a gene: 7. Germline CDR1 GTSNPN, CDR2 SVGIG (reference sequence). CDR3 length equals 16 residues. The CDR3 spells CAWSQNRGLYNSPLHF. The CDR3 nucleotides are TGTGCCTGGAGTCAGAACAGGGGCCTCTATAATTCACCCCTCCACTTT.

This chain uses TRBV5-5 with TRBJ2-3; no definite D call. The CDR3 spans 15 residues. The V and J ends lost 4 bases and 1 base respectively, with 13 bases between them. CDR1 SGHKS and CDR2 YYEKEE come from the germline V gene (reference sequence). This chain's CDR3 is CASSPIDTRTDTQYF. The CDR3 DNA sequence: TGTGCCAGCAGCCCGATCGACACGCGCACAGATACGCAGTATTTT.

The chain has TRBV19 and TRBJ2-5, with D possibly being TRBD1 or TRBD2 (5 bases each). CDR1 is LNHDA, CDR2 SQIVND, per germline (reference sequence). V was shortened by 2 bases and J by 5 bases, with 15 bases between the two germline ends. CDR3 size: 15 residues. The CDR3 loop is CASSISFGGAETQYF. The DNA for the CDR3 is TGTGCCAGTAGTATAAGCTTTGGGGGAGCGGAGACCCAGTACTTC.

The CDR3 region has the DNA TGTGCCAGCAGCGGAACCGGGACAGCTGGAAACACCATATATTTT. Its translation is CASSGTGTAGNTIYF. This chain joins TRBV5-4 and TRBJ1-3; 7 nucleotides align to TRBD1. V lost 4 bases, J lost 2 bases, and 6 bases stayed unmatched. From germline, CDR1 is SGHNT and CDR2 YYREEE (reference sequence). CDR3 length: 15 residues.

This CDR3 reads CASSSHRDREYF. The CDR3 DNA follows: TGTGCCAGCAGTTCCCACCGGGACAGGGAGTACTTC. The chain links TRBV6-5 to TRBJ2-5, with 9 nucleotides matching TRBD1. J was trimmed by 12 bases and V by 4 bases; bases with no gene match: 6. The germline CDR1 and CDR2 sequences are MNHEY and SVGAGI. This CDR3 spans 12 amino acids.

The rearrangement uses TRBV30 and TRBJ2-1; possibly TRBD1 or TRBD2 for D (5 bases each). CDR3 size: 13 residues. V gave up 0 bases and J gave up 6 bases, with 9 bases separating them. Germline loops: CDR1 GTSNPN, CDR2 SVGIG (reference sequence). This CDR3 reads CAWSVPGTNEQFF. CDR3 sequence (DNA): TGTGCCTGGAGTGTACCGGGGACCAATGAGCAGTTCTTC.

The chain recombines TRBV11-2 with TRBJ2-7; D perhaps matches TRBD2 (6 bases). Germline-derived CDR1 and CDR2 are SGHAT and FQNNGV. Trimming left V 5 bases short and J 0 bases short, with 11 bases between. The CDR3 has 14 residues. CDR3 in amino acids: CASSLVGGSYEQYF. In DNA form, the CDR3 reads TGTGCCAGCAGCCTAGTGGGGGGCTCCTACGAGCAGTACTTC.

The V and J genes are TRBV19 and TRBJ1-5; D is unresolved. This CDR3 comprises 14 residues. Germline V gives CDR1 LNHDA, CDR2 SQIVND (reference sequence). V was pared by 3 bases and J by 5 bases, with 11 bases between. CDR3 sequence (DNA): TGTGCCAGTAGTATCTTGCAGAAGGATCAGCCCCAGCATTTT. This translates into CASSILQKDQPQHF.

The V gene is TRBV28, the J gene TRBJ1-1; D call uncertain. V lost 7 bases and J lost 6, with 15 bases in between. Looked up from germline, CDR1 is MDHEN and CDR2 is SYDVKM. The CDR3 is 13 amino acids. Written as DNA, the CDR3 is TGTGCCAGCATTGAGGGAAACGGGGCTGAAGCTTTCTTT. It specifies CASIEGNGAEAFF.

This chain links TRBV4-3 with TRBJ2-2, with 7 nucleotides matching TRBD1. V lost 5 bases and J lost 6; bases outside the gene matches: 6. The germline gives CDR1 LGHNA, CDR2 YSLEER. The CDR3 runs to 14 residues. CDR3 protein: CASSYHRGAGELFF. In DNA form, the CDR3 reads TGCGCCAGCAGCTATCACAGGGGTGCCGGGGAGCTGTTTTTT.

This sequence joins TRBV15 and TRBJ1-2; D not certain. Per the germline V gene, CDR1 is LNHNV and CDR2 is YYDKDF (reference sequence). The ends were cut back, 0 bases at V and 3 bases at J, with 11 bases in the middle. The CDR3 is 15 amino acids. The CDR3 DNA is TGTGCCACCAGCAGAGAGGAAGGCAGAGACTATGGCTACACCTTC. Amino acid sequence: CATSREEGRDYGYTF.

CDR3: CASSVRGGRGKNIQYF. In DNA form, the CDR3 reads TGTGCCAGCAGTGTACGGGGGGGCCGAGGCAAAAACATTCAGTACTTC. V usage is TRBV6-1 and J usage is TRBJ2-4; TRBD2 matches at 8 bases. The CDR3 loop spans 16 amino acids. The J segment lost 3 bases and the V segment lost 4 bases, leaving 8 bases of the junction unmatched. Germline V gene data show CDR1 as MNHNS and CDR2 as SASEGT.

V gene TRBV7-8 combines with J gene TRBJ1-3; the D is unclear. V dropped 6 bases and J dropped 0 bases, with 6 bases sitting between them. Per germline, CDR1 SGHVS and CDR2 FQNEAQ. The CDR3 has 13 residues. CDR3 in DNA: TGTGCCAGCAGACTGAGCTCTGGAAACACCATATATTTT. Protein sequence: CASRLSSGNTIYF.

This chain joins TRBV27 and TRBJ1-1; D remains unclear. CDR1 and CDR2 (germline): MNHEY, SMNVEV (reference sequence). Trimming shortened V by 1 base and J by 0 bases, and 15 bases separated the two germline ends. The CDR3 runs 17 residues. CDR3 coding DNA: TGTGCCAGCAGTTTATTTGCGGACGATGGGTTGAACACTGAAGCTTTCTTT. This codes for CASSLFADDGLNTEAFF.

This chain joins TRBV20-1 and TRBJ1-4; weak D call: TRBD1 (5 bases). V was shortened by 3 bases and J by 15 bases, with 11 bases between the two germline ends. Germline CDR1 DFQATT, CDR2 SNEGSKA (reference sequence). The CDR3 spans 10 residues. The CDR3 loop reads CSARRDGVFF. The CDR3 DNA reads TGCAGTGCTAGGAGGGACGGCGTGTTTTTT.